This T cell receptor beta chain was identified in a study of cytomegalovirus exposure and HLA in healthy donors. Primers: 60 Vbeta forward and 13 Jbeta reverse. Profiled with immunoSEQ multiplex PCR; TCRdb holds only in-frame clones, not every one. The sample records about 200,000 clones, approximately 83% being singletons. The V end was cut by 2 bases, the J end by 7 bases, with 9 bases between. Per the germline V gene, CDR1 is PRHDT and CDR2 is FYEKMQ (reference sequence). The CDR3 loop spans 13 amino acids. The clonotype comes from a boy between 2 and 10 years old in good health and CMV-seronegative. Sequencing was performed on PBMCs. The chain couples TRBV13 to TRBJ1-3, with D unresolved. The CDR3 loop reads CASSLPPGNTIYF. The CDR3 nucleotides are TGTGCCAGCAGCTTACCCCCCGGGAACACCATATATTTT.